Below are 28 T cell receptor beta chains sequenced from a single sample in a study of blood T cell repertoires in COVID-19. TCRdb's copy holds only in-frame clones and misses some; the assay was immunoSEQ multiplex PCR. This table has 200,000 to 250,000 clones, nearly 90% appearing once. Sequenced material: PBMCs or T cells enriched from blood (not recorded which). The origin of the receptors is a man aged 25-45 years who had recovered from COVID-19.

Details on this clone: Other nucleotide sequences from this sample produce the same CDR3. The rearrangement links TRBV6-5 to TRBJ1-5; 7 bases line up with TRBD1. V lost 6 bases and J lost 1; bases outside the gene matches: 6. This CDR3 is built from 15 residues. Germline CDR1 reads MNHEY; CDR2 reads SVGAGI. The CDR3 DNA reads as TGTGCCAGCAGCCTATTACAGGGGAGCAATCAGCCCCAGCATTTT. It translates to CASSLLQGSNQPQHF.

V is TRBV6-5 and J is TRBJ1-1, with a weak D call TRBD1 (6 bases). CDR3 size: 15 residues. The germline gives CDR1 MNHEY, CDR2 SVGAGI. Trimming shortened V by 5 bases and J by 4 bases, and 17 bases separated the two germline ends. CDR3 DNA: TGTGCCAGCAGTCGTCTCAGGGGACGTTCCACTGAAGCTTTCTTT. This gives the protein CASSRLRGRSTEAFF.

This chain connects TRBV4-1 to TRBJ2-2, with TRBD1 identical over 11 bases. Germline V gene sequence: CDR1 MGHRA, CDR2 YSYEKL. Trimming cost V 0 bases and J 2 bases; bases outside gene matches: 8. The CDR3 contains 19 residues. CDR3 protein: CASSQDRGQGVRNTGELFF. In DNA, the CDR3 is TGCGCCAGCAGCCAAGACCGGGGACAGGGGGTGAGAAACACCGGGGAGCTGTTTTTT.

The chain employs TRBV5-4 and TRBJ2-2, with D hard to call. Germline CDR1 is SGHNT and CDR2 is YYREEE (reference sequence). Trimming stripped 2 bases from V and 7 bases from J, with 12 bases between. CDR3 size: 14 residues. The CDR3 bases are TGTGCCAGCAGCTTTTCCCCTTCGGGCGGGGAGCTGTTTTTT. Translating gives CASSFSPSGGELFF.

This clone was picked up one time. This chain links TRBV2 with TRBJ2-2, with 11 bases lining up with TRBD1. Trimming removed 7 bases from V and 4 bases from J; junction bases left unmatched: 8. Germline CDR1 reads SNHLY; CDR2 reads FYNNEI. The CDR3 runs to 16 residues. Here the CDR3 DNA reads TGTGCCAGCACCGGACAGGGGGCTATAGGCACCGGGGAGCTGTTTTTT. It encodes CASTGQGAIGTGELFF.

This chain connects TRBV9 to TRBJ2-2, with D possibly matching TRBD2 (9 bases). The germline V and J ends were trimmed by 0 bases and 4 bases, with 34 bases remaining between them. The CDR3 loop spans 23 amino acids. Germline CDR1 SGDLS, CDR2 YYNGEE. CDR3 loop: CASSVGMGRGLAGSFRGTGELFF. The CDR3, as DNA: TGTGCCAGCAGCGTAGGAATGGGCAGGGGGCTAGCGGGAAGCTTTAGAGGCACCGGGGAGCTGTTTTTT.

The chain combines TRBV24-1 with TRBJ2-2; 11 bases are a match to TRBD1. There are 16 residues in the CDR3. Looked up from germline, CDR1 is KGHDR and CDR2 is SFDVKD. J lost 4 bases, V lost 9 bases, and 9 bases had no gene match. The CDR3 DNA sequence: TGTGCCACCGCTCAAAGGACAGGGGGCAGCACCGGGGAGCTGTTTTTT. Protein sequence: CATAQRTGGSTGELFF.

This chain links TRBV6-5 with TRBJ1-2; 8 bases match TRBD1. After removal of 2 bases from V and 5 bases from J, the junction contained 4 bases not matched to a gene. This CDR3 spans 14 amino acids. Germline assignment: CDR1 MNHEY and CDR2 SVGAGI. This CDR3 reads CASSYLDRAYGYTF. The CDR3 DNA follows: TGTGCCAGCAGTTACCTGGACAGGGCTTATGGCTACACCTTC.

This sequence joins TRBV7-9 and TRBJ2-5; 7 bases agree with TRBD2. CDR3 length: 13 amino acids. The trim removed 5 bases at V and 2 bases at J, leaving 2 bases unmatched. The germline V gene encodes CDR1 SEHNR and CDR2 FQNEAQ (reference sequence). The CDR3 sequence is CASSPSGQETQYF. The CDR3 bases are TGTGCCAGCAGCCCTAGCGGTCAAGAGACCCAGTACTTC.

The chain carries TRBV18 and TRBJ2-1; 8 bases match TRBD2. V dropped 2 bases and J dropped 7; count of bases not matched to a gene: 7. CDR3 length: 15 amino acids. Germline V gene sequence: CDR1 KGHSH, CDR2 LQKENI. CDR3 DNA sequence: TGTGCCAGCTCACCATCGGGGGGGAGAGTGAATGAGCAGTTCTTC. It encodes CASSPSGGRVNEQFF.

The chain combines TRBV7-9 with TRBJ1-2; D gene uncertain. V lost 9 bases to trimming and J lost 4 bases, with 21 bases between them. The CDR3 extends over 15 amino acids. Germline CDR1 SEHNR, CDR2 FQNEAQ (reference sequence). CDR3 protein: CASSPGLPSFYGYTF. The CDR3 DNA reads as TGTGCCAGTAGCCCCGGACTTCCGTCATTCTATGGCTACACCTTC.

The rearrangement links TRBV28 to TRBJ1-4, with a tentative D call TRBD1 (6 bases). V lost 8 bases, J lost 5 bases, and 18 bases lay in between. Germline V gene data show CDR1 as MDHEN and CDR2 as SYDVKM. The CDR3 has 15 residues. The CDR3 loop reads CASGGLGQGNEKLFF. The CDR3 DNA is TGTGCCAGCGGTGGTCTGGGGCAGGGGAATGAAAAACTGTTTTTT.

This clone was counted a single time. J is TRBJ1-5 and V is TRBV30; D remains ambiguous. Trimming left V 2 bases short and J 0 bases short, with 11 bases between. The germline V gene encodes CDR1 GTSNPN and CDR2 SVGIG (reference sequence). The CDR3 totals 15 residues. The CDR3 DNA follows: TGTGCCTGGAGTCGCACAGCTTATAGCAATCAGCCCCAGCATTTT. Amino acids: CAWSRTAYSNQPQHF.

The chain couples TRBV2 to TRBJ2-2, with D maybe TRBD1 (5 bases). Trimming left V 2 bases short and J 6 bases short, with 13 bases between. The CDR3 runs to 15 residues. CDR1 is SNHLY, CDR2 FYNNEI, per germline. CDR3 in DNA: TGTGCCAGCAGTGAAATGGGGCCGAGAGCCGGGGAGCTGTTTTTT. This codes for CASSEMGPRAGELFF.

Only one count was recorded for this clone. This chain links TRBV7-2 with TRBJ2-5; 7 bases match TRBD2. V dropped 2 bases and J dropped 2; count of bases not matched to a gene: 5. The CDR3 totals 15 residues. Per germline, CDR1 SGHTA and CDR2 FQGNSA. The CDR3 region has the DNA TGTGCCAGCAGCTTATCGGCTAGCGGACAAGAGACCCAGTACTTC. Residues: CASSLSASGQETQYF.

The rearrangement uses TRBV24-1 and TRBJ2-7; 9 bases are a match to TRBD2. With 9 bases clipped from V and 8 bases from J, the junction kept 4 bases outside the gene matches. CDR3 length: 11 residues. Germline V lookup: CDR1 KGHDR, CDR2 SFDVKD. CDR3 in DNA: TGTGCCACCTGCGGGGGGGGTCAGCAGTACTTC. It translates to CATCGGGQQYF.

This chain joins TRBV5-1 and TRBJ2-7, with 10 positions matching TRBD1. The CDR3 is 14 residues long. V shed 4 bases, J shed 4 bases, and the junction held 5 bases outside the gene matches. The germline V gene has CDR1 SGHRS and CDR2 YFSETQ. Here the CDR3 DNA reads TGCGCCAGCAGCCCCGGACAGGGGGATTACGAGCAGTACTTC. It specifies CASSPGQGDYEQYF.

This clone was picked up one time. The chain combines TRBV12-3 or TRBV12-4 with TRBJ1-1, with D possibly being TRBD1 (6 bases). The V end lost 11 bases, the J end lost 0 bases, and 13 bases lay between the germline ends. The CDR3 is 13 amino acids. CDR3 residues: CAASTGMNTEAFF. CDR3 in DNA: TGTGCCGCATCCACAGGGATGAACACTGAAGCTTTCTTT.

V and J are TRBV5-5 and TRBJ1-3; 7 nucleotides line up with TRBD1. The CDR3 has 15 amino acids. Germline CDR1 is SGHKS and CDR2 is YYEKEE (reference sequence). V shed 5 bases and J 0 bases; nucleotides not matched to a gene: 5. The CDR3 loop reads CASSSAGGSGNTIYF. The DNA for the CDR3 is TGTGCCAGCAGTTCTGCAGGGGGCTCTGGAAACACCATATATTTT.

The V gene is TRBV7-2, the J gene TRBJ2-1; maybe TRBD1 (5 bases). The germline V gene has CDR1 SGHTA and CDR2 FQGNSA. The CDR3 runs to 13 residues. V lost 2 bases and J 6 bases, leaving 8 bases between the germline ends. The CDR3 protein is CASSLLQGNEQFF. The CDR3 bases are TGTGCCAGCAGCTTACTGCAGGGCAATGAGCAGTTCTTC.

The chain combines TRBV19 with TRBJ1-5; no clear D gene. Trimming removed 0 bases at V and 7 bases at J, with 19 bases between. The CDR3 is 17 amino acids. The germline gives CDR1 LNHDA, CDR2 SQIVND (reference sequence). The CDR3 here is CASSIDSLQVRRQPQHF. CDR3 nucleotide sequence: TGTGCCAGTAGTATAGATTCTCTTCAGGTTAGACGACAGCCCCAGCATTTT.

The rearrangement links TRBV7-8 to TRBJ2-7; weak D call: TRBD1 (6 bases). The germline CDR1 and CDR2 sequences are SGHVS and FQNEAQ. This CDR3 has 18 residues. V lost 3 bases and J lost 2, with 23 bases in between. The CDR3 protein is CASSFPYDQGLLTYEQYF. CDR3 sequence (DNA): TGTGCCAGCAGCTTTCCTTACGACCAGGGGCTTCTAACCTACGAGCAGTACTTC.

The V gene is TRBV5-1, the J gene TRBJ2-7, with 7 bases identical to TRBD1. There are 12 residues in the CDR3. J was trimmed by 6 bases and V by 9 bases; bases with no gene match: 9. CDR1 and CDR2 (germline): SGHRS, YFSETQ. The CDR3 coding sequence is TGCGCCACCAGGACAGGTTCTGGCGAGCAGTACTTC. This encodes CATRTGSGEQYF.

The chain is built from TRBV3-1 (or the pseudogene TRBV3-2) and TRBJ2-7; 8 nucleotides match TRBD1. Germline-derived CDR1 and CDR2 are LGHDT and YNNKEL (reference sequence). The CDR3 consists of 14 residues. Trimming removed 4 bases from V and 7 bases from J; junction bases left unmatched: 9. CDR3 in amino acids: CASSPTGAKGEQYF. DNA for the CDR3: TGTGCCAGCAGCCCGACAGGGGCAAAGGGAGAGCAGTACTTC.

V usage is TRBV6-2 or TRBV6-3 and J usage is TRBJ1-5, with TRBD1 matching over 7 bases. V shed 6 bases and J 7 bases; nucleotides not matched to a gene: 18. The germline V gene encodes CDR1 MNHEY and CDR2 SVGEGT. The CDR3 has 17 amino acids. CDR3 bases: TGTGCCAGCAGCCACGACAGGGTAGGGGGGAAAGGACAGCCCCAGCATTTT. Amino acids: CASSHDRVGGKGQPQHF.

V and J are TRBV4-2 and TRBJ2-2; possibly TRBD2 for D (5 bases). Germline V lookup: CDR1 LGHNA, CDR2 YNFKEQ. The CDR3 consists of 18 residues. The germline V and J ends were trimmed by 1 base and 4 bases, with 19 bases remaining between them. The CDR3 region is CASSQGAAGVGSTGELFF. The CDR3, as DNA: TGTGCCAGCAGCCAAGGGGCGGCCGGCGTGGGGAGCACCGGGGAGCTGTTTTTT.

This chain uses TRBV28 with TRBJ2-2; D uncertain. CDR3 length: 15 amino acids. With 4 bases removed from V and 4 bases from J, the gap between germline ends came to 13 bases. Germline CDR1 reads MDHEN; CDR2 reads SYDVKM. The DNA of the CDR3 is TGTGCCAGCAGTTGGAGCCAGCACATCACCGGGGAGCTGTTTTTT. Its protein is CASSWSQHITGELFF.

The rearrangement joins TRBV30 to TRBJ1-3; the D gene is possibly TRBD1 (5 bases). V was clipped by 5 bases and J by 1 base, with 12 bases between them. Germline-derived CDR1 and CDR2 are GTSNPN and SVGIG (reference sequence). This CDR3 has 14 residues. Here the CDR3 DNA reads TGTGCCTGGGCCCGGGGGGGTTCTGGAAACACCATATATTTT. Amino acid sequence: CAWARGGSGNTIYF.